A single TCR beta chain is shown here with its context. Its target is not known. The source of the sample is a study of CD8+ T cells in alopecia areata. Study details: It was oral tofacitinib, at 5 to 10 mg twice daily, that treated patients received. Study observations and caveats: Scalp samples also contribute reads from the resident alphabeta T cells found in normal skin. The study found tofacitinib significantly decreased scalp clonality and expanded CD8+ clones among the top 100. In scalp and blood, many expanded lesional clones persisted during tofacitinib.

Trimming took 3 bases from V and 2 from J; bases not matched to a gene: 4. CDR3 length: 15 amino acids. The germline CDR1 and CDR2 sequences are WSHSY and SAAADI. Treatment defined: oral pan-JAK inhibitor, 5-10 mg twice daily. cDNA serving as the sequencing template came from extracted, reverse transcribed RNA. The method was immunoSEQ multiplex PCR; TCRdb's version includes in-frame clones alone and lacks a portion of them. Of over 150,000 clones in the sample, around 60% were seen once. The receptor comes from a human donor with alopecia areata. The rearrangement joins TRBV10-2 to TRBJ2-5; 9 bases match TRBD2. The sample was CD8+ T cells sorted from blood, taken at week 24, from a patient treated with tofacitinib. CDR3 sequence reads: CASSDERGVQETQYF. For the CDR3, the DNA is TGCGCCAGCAGTGACGAGCGGGGGGTACAAGAGACCCAGTACTTC.